These 19 T cell receptor beta chains were sequenced from one sample in a study of identical twins. TCRdb fed the 5' RACE reads into MiXCR, producing one record per CDR3 protein. The sample holds roughly 710,000 distinct CDR3 sequences, 6% to 6.5% seen once. The specimen was naive T cells sorted from blood. These TCRs come from a man in his late teens or twenties in good health.

This clonotype was recorded at least ten times. V is TRBV24-1 and J is TRBJ2-1; D is perhaps TRBD1 or TRBD2 (6 bases each). This CDR3 spans 20 amino acids. Trimming took off 3 bases at V and 4 bases at J, with 27 bases between the two ends. CDR1 and CDR2 from the germline V gene are KGHDR and SFDVKD. CDR3 sequence (DNA): TGTGCCACCAGTGATGGAGGGGGAATAAGCTTTCTACAAATTTACAATGAGCAGTTCTTC. Translated: CATSDGGGISFLQIYNEQFF.

This clonotype was found many times. The V call is TRBV12-3 or TRBV12-4, the J call TRBJ2-1, with D hard to call. Between the trimmed V and J ends, which lost 4 bases and 7 bases, there was a span of 8 bases. The CDR3 covers 12 residues. CDR3 nucleotides: TGTGCCAGCAGTTCCCGCTTAAATGAGCAGTTCTTC. This translates into CASSSRLNEQFF.

This clonotype has just a few counts. V gene TRBV6-5 combines with J gene TRBJ2-1; TRBD2 aligns across 7 bases. V was pared by 0 bases and J by 8 bases, with 10 bases of the junction left unmatched. From germline, CDR1 is MNHEY and CDR2 SVGAGI. The CDR3 extends over 16 amino acids. The CDR3: CASSYSPSGSPDEQFF. CDR3 nucleotide sequence: TGTGCCAGCAGTTACTCGCCTAGCGGCAGTCCCGATGAGCAGTTCTTC.

In this sample, this clonotype turned up many times. This sequence joins TRBV6-1 and TRBJ2-3; D is uncertain. V was trimmed by 6 bases and J by 4 bases, leaving 14 bases between them. In germline, CDR1 is MNHNS, CDR2 SASEGT. CDR3 length equals 14 residues. The CDR3 DNA reads as TGTGCCAGCAGGTCCACCGGTATGCCAGATACGCAGTATTTT. Residues: CASRSTGMPDTQYF.

This chain connects TRBV9 to TRBJ2-7, with 8 bases that match TRBD1. J lost 4 bases, V lost 0 bases, and 6 bases had no gene match. This CDR3 is built from 15 residues. Germline loops: CDR1 SGDLS, CDR2 YYNGEE. The CDR3 DNA reads TGTGCCAGCAGCGTAGGAGGACAGGGTAAATACGAGCAGTACTTC. Protein: CASSVGGQGKYEQYF. Filled out from reference TRBV9 and TRBJ2-7, the complete variable domain reads DSGVTQTPKHLITATGQRVTLRCSPRSGDLSVYWYQQSLDQGLQFLIQYYNGEERAKGNILERFSAQQFPDLHSELNLSSLELGDSALYFCASSVGGQGKYEQYFGPGTRLTVT.

This rearrangement joins TRBV4-1 to TRBJ2-3; the match to TRBD2 covers 8 bases. J was trimmed by 0 bases and V by 1 base; bases with no gene match: 15. The CDR3 is made up of 20 amino acids. The germline V gene has CDR1 MGHRA and CDR2 YSYEKL. CDR3 in DNA: TGCGCCAGCAGCCAAGGTCGACTAGCGCAACCATTTACTAGCACAGATACGCAGTATTTT. It encodes CASSQGRLAQPFTSTDTQYF.

The chain has TRBV30 and TRBJ2-5; TRBD2 aligns across 7 bases. Germline lookup yields CDR1 GTSNPN and CDR2 SVGIG (reference sequence). V lost 0 bases to trimming and J lost 5 bases; unmatched junction nucleotides: 12. CDR3 length equals 16 residues. The CDR3 is CAWSVGGRALGETQYF. As DNA, the CDR3 is TGTGCCTGGAGTGTTGGTGGGAGGGCCTTGGGGGAGACCCAGTACTTC.

This clonotype has a count of ten or more. The chain joins TRBV12-3 or TRBV12-4 to TRBJ1-1; D may be TRBD1 (5 bases). The germline V and J ends were trimmed by 1 base and 8 bases, with 17 bases remaining between them. CDR3 length: 15 amino acids. CDR3 in amino acids: CASSLGFGGTVEAFF. CDR3 coding DNA: TGTGCCAGCAGTTTAGGATTCGGGGGAACCGTAGAAGCTTTCTTT.

Many counts were recorded for this clonotype. This chain links TRBV29-1 with TRBJ1-2; D is undetermined. Per the germline V gene, CDR1 is SQVTM and CDR2 is ANQGSEA. CDR3 length: 13 residues. V lost 6 bases to trimming and J lost 4 bases, with 15 bases between them. The CDR3 nucleotides read TGCAGCGTCGATGGTGCGCCCCGCTATGGCTACACCTTC. Its protein product is CSVDGAPRYGYTF.

The chain is built from TRBV11-3 and TRBJ2-3, with D uncertain. The CDR3 runs 14 residues. Germline lookup yields CDR1 SGHNT and CDR2 YENEEA. Trimming shortened V by 2 bases and J by 4 bases, and 10 bases separated the two germline ends. The CDR3 loop is CASSLTSAPDTQYF. The CDR3 bases are TGTGCCAGCAGCTTAACTTCAGCCCCAGATACGCAGTATTTT.

The chain combines TRBV24-1 with TRBJ2-1, with D possibly being TRBD2 (5 bases). Deletions cut 6 bases from V and 5 bases from J, with 13 bases between. Germline CDR1 reads KGHDR; CDR2 reads SFDVKD. The CDR3 loop spans 14 amino acids. The CDR3 DNA reads as TGTGCCACCAGTACCGGACTCGGCCACAATGAGCAGTTCTTC. Its translation is CATSTGLGHNEQFF.

This clonotype came up a few times. The rearrangement links TRBV6-5 to TRBJ2-1; 9 bases map to TRBD1. The length of the CDR3 is 16 residues. The junction had 10 bases not matched to a gene; V was cut back by 4 bases and J by 6 bases. Germline lookup yields CDR1 MNHEY and CDR2 SVGAGI. The CDR3 DNA is TGTGCCAGCAGTTTCCGCTCCGGGACAGGGAGCAATGAGCAGTTCTTC. Protein sequence: CASSFRSGTGSNEQFF.

The sample holds a few counts of this clonotype. The V gene is TRBV5-1, the J gene TRBJ1-5, with 7 bases matching TRBD1. CDR3 length: 16 amino acids. The V and J ends lost 3 bases and 0 bases, in that order; junction bases with no gene match: 6. CDR1 is SGHRS and CDR2 is YFSETQ in the germline V gene. The CDR3: CASSSRGGLSNQPQHF. The CDR3 DNA reads as TGCGCCAGCAGCTCCAGGGGGGGGCTTAGCAATCAGCCCCAGCATTTT.

The chain links TRBV7-8 to TRBJ2-5; D is ambiguous. The CDR3 extends over 16 amino acids. Germline V lookup: CDR1 SGHVS, CDR2 FQNEAQ. The V gene lost 3 bases and the J gene lost 4 bases, with 18 bases spanning the gap. The CDR3 DNA reads TGTGCCAGCAGCTTGAAACGGACCCTGGTGAGAGAGACCCAGTACTTC. Amino acids: CASSLKRTLVRETQYF.

This clonotype was detected ten times or more. V usage is TRBV24-1 and J usage is TRBJ2-3, with D uncertain. This CDR3 contains 15 residues. Germline loops: CDR1 KGHDR, CDR2 SFDVKD. V was pared by 2 bases and J by 2 bases, with 10 bases between. CDR3 in amino acids: CATSDSGRYTDTQYF. The CDR3 bases are TGTGCCACCAGTGATTCCGGACGGTACACAGATACGCAGTATTTT.

There are many counts of this clonotype. This chain's CDR3 is CASSLLTANTEAFF. In DNA, the CDR3 is TGTGCCAGCAGTTTACTTACCGCGAACACTGAAGCTTTCTTT. The chain couples TRBV27 to TRBJ1-1; D remains unclear. V was pared by 2 bases and J by 1 base, with 8 bases between. Looked up from germline, CDR1 is MNHEY and CDR2 is SMNVEV (reference sequence). There are 14 residues in the CDR3.

This clonotype was counted a few times. The genes are TRBV24-1 and TRBJ2-7; D is perhaps TRBD1 or TRBD2 (7 bases each). Germline CDR1 KGHDR, CDR2 SFDVKD. Deletions cut 2 bases from V and 6 bases from J, with 19 bases between. The CDR3 contains 16 residues. CDR3 loop: CATSDSRGGGSGEQYF. The CDR3 DNA reads as TGTGCCACCAGTGATTCCCGGGGAGGGGGCTCCGGCGAGCAGTACTTC.

The rearrangement joins TRBV7-6 to TRBJ2-3, with 8 bases that match TRBD2. The CDR3 spans 16 residues. J lost 3 bases, V lost 5 bases, and 10 bases had no gene match. Germline V gene sequence: CDR1 SGHVS, CDR2 FNYEAQ. CDR3 loop: CASSGSGTRGTDTQYF. CDR3 in DNA: TGTGCCAGCAGCGGATCCGGGACTAGAGGAACAGATACGCAGTATTTT. The entire variable domain, with the rest obtained from reference TRBV7-6 and TRBJ2-3, is as follows: GAGVSQSPRYKVTKRGQDVALRCDPISGHVSLYWYRQALGQGPEFLTYFNYEAQQDKSGLPNDRFSAERPEGSISTLTIQRTEQRDSAMYRCASSGSGTRGTDTQYFGPGTRLTVL.

This clonotype has ten or more counts. In nucleotides, the CDR3 is TGCGCCAGCAGCTCGGGGGTTCTGTCGGAGGTGAAACAGGGTGAGCAGTTCTTC. This gives the protein CASSSGVLSEVKQGEQFF. The chain uses TRBV5-1 and TRBJ2-1, with D perhaps being TRBD1 or TRBD2 (6 bases each). CDR1 is SGHRS and CDR2 is YFSETQ in the germline V gene. Trimming took off 3 bases at V and 9 bases at J, with 28 bases between the two ends. The CDR3 extends over 18 amino acids.